A selection of T cell receptor beta chains follows, all from one sample in a study of blood T cell repertoires in COVID-19. TCRdb's copy holds only in-frame clones and misses some; the assay was immunoSEQ multiplex PCR. The sample carries 200,000 or so clones, 86% recorded once. The sequencing sample was made of peripheral blood. All receptors derive from a woman aged 50 to 60 with acute or convalescent COVID-19. The CDR3 runs from the conserved cysteine through the conserved F or W. D genes are given only for firm matches. The listing skips clone size in some rows; elsewhere it reads once, few, many or a size class.

>NA|NA|14|TRBV7-8|TRBJ1-3
CASSLSLYGNTIYF
TGTGCCAGCAGCCTTTCCCTCTACGGAAACACCATATATTTT
>NA|NA|16|TRBV18|TRBJ2-1
CASSTWGSFSYNEQFF
TGTGCCAGCTCAACCTGGGGCAGCTTTTCCTACAATGAGCAGTTCTTC
>TRBD2|NA|16|TRBV11-2|TRBJ2-2
CASSLETGGRTGELFF
TGTGCCAGCAGCTTAGAAACGGGGGGGCGTACCGGGGAGCTGTTTTTT
>NA|NA|13|TRBV10-3|TRBJ1-5
CATRISEDQPQHF
TGTGCCACCCGGATCTCGGAGGACCAGCCCCAGCATTTT
>NA|NA|15|TRBV30|TRBJ1-2
CAWSVRGTLNYGYTF
TGTGCCTGGAGTGTACGTGGTACTCTTAACTATGGCTACACCTTC
>TRBD1|once|16|TRBV7-8|TRBJ1-5
CASSLTPGGSNQPQHF
TGTGCCAGCAGCTTAACGCCAGGGGGTAGCAATCAGCCCCAGCATTTT
>TRBD2|NA|19|TRBV4-1|TRBJ2-1
CASSQGLGLAGGPGNEQFF
TGCGCCAGCAGCCAGGGTCTTGGACTAGCGGGAGGGCCAGGGAATGAGCAGTTCTTC
>TRBD1|NA|15|TRBV7-9|TRBJ1-1
CASSPIQGRGTEAFF
TGTGCCAGCAGCCCCATACAGGGGCGCGGCACTGAAGCTTTCTTT
>TRBD1|NA|14|TRBV29-1|TRBJ2-2
CSVEDRGRTGELFF
TGCAGCGTTGAGGACAGGGGCCGCACCGGGGAGCTGTTTTTT
>TRBD2|NA|14|TRBV29-1|TRBJ2-1
CSATPGLAYNEQFF
TGCAGCGCCACACCGGGACTAGCCTACAATGAGCAGTTCTTC
>TRBD1|NA|13|TRBV6-5|TRBJ2-5
CATEGQGEETQYF
TGTGCCACCGAGGGACAGGGGGAAGAGACCCAGTACTTC